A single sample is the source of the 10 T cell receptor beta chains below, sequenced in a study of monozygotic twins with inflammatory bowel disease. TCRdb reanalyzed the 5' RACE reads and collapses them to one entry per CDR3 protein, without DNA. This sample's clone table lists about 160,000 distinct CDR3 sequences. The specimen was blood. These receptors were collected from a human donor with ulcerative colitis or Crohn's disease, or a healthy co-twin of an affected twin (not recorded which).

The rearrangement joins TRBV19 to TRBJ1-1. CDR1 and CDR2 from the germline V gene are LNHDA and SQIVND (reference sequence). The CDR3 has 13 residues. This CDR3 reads CASMGIMNTEAFF.

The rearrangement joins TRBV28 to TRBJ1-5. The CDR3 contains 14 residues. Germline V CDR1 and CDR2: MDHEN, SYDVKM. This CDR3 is CASRLHFSNQPQHF.

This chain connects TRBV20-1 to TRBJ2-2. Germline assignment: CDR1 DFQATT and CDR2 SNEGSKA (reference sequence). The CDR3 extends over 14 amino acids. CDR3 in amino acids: CSAARLHNTGELFF.

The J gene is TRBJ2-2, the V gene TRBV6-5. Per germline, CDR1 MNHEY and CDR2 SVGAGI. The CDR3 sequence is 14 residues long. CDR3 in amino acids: CASSYSTVAGELFF.

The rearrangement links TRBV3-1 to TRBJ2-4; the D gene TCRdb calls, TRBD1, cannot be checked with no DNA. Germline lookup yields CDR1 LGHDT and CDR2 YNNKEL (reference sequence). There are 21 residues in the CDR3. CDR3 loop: CASSQDSPRDRVYPAKNIQYF.

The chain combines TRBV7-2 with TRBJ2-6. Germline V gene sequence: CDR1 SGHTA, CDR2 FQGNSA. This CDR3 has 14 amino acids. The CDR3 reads CASSLGGGANVLTF.

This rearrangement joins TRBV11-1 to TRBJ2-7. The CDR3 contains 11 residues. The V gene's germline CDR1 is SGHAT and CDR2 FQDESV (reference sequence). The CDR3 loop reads CASSAVSEQYF.

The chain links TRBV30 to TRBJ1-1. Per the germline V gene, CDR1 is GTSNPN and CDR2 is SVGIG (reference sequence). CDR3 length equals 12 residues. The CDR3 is CAWSLQGTEAFF.

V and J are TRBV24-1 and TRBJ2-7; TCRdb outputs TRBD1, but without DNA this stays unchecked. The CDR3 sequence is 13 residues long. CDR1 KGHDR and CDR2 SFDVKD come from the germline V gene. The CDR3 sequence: CATSEGRGYEQYF.

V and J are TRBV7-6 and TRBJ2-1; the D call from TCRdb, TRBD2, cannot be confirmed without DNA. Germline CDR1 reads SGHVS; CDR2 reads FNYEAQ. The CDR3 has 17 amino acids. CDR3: CASSFGLAGGPINEQFF. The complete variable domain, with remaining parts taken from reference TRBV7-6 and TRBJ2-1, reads GAGVSQSPRYKVTKRGQDVALRCDPISGHVSLYWYRQALGQGPEFLTYFNYEAQQDKSGLPNDRFSAERPEGSISTLTIQRTEQRDSAMYRCASSFGLAGGPINEQFFGPGTRLTVL.